The 16 T cell receptor beta chains below all came from one sample that was sequenced in a study of T cells in Graves' hyperthyroidism and ophthalmopathy. The CDR3 regions of TCR beta were amplified from RNA transcripts. The TCR CDR3 was amplified in a first-round RT-PCR using the HTBI primer set. TCRdb reprocessed the multiplex PCR reads via MiXCR and lists one record per CDR3 protein. The table includes approximately 620,000 distinct CDR3 sequences, 14% detected once. Sequencing was done on a sample of blood. The receptors were gathered from a woman in her twenties or thirties with Graves' hyperthyroidism that later progressed to Graves' ophthalmopathy.

This clonotype was recorded many times. V and J are TRBV28 and TRBJ2-7; possibly TRBD1 for D (5 bases). CDR3 length equals 12 residues. Trimming removed 7 bases from V and 5 bases from J, with 12 bases in between. From germline, CDR1 is MDHEN and CDR2 SYDVKM. The CDR3 DNA is TGTGCCAGCACTGTCCCCAGGGACGAGCAGTACTTC. Protein sequence: CASTVPRDEQYF.

This clonotype was found many times. The rearrangement links TRBV4-1 to TRBJ2-3; TRBD2 might be the D (5 bases). Trimming pared 1 base from V and 5 bases from J, leaving 22 bases between. Germline values: CDR1 MGHRA, CDR2 YSYEKL. The CDR3 totals 18 residues. CDR3 sequence: CASSQGPSGGRRQDTQYF. The CDR3 region has the DNA TGCGCCAGCAGCCAAGGGCCCTCGGGTGGGAGAAGGCAAGATACGCAGTATTTT.

This clonotype was recorded many times. The chain carries TRBV19 and TRBJ1-5; TRBD1 agrees at 7 bases. Germline CDR1 is LNHDA and CDR2 is SQIVND (reference sequence). With V trimmed by 6 bases and J by 7 bases, 9 bases remained unmatched. The CDR3 is 14 residues long. The CDR3 spells CASRPQGQRQPQHF. The DNA for the CDR3 is TGTGCCAGTAGGCCTCAGGGACAGCGACAGCCCCAGCATTTT.

This clonotype was recorded at least ten times. The V and J genes are TRBV18 and TRBJ2-1, with D uncertain. CDR1 and CDR2 from the germline V gene are KGHSH and LQKENI. V lost 4 bases and J lost 0, with 13 bases in between. This CDR3 is 16 amino acids long. CDR3 in amino acids: CASSRGQSSSYNEQFF. As DNA, the CDR3 is TGTGCCAGCTCACGGGGTCAAAGCAGCTCCTACAATGAGCAGTTCTTC.

This clonotype appeared many times. The genes are TRBV29-1 and TRBJ1-1; unclear D gene. Per germline, CDR1 SQVTM and CDR2 ANQGSEA. Trimming stripped 4 bases from V and 7 bases from J, with 7 bases between. The CDR3 spans 10 residues. The CDR3 spells CSVGGLEAFF. CDR3 bases: TGCAGCGTTGGTGGGCTTGAAGCTTTCTTT.

This clonotype has at least ten counts. The chain links TRBV28 to TRBJ2-1; D gene ambiguous. The CDR3 spans 15 residues. The germline V gene has CDR1 MDHEN and CDR2 SYDVKM. The ends were cut back, 4 bases at V and 3 bases at J, with 13 bases in the middle. CDR3 DNA sequence: TGTGCCAGCAGTTCCAGGACGGGCAACTACAATGAGCAGTTCTTC. It translates to CASSSRTGNYNEQFF.

This clonotype has at least ten counts. The DNA for the CDR3 is TGCAGTGCTAGAGTACTCTTCACGGGGGATGATGAGCAGTTCTTC. Amino acids: CSARVLFTGDDEQFF. The genes are TRBV20-1 and TRBJ2-1, with D maybe TRBD2 (6 bases). Between the trimmed V and J ends, which lost 1 base and 8 bases, there was a span of 18 bases. This CDR3 spans 15 amino acids. CDR1 DFQATT and CDR2 SNEGSKA come from the germline V gene (reference sequence).

This clonotype has at least ten counts. The chain recombines TRBV11-2 with TRBJ1-1; D not certain. The CDR3 is 14 residues long. The germline gives CDR1 SGHAT, CDR2 FQNNGV. The V end lost 1 base, the J end lost 2 bases, and 8 bases lay between the germline ends. CDR3 coding DNA: TGTGCCAGCAGCTTAGTATCTGCCAACACTGAAGCTTTCTTT. Its translation: CASSLVSANTEAFF.

The rearrangement links TRBV29-1 to TRBJ1-2; D is uncertain. Per the germline V gene, CDR1 is SQVTM and CDR2 is ANQGSEA. Trimming removed 4 bases at V and 8 bases at J, with 20 bases between. The CDR3 contains 14 residues. The CDR3 DNA is TGCAGCGTTGGCATATCGACTGGCATGGAAGGCTACACCTTC. Translation: CSVGISTGMEGYTF.

This clonotype was observed a few times. The V gene is TRBV18, the J gene TRBJ1-2; the match to TRBD1 covers 8 bases. J was trimmed by 6 bases and V by 3 bases; bases with no gene match: 6. Germline values: CDR1 KGHSH, CDR2 LQKENI. The CDR3 covers 14 residues. The CDR3 reads CASSPTGGTDGYTF. CDR3 nucleotide sequence: TGTGCCAGCTCACCCACAGGGGGAACGGATGGCTACACCTTC.

This chain links TRBV25-1 with TRBJ2-7; D may be TRBD1 (7 bases). The germline V gene encodes CDR1 MGHDK and CDR2 SYGVNS. This CDR3 contains 13 residues. The V gene lost 10 bases and the J gene lost 2 bases, with 15 bases spanning the gap. The CDR3 DNA is TGTGCCACCAGGGGGGTAAGAACCTACGAGCAGTACTTC. The encoded protein is CATRGVRTYEQYF.

This clonotype showed up many times. The chain joins TRBV19 to TRBJ2-1, with 7 bases identical to TRBD1. The CDR3 consists of 14 residues. Germline V gives CDR1 LNHDA, CDR2 SQIVND (reference sequence). With 6 bases clipped from V and 2 bases from J, the junction kept 4 bases outside the gene matches. The CDR3 DNA follows: TGTGCCAGTAGGGACAGGCACCCCTACAATGAGCAGTTCTTC. Residues: CASRDRHPYNEQFF.

To note about this clonotype: A clone one base away is much larger, so this may be a read error. V and J are TRBV20-1 and TRBJ1-6, with no clear D. Trimming left V 6 bases short and J 7 bases short, with 16 bases between. This CDR3 has 14 amino acids. The germline CDR1 and CDR2 sequences are DFQATT and SNEGSKA (reference sequence). CDR3 region: CSARAQSGNSPLHF. The DNA of the CDR3 is TGCAGTGCAAGGGCCCAGTCCGGGAATTCACCCCTCCACTTT.

This clonotype has ten or more counts. This chain connects TRBV25-1 to TRBJ2-1; 15 nucleotides line up with TRBD2. Trimming at V came to 3 bases and at J to 0 bases, leaving 15 bases not matched to a gene. This CDR3 contains 22 residues. Germline CDR1 and CDR2: MGHDK and SYGVNS. CDR3 nucleotides: TGTGCCAGCAGTGACCCCTCACCGGGACTAGCGGGAGGCTGGAGCTCCTACAATGAGCAGTTCTTC. Amino acid sequence: CASSDPSPGLAGGWSSYNEQFF.

This clonotype was observed at least ten times. The chain links TRBV12-3 or TRBV12-4 to TRBJ1-5; D is undetermined. Trimming removed 1 base from V and 3 bases from J, with 13 bases in between. CDR3 length: 16 residues. The CDR3 protein is CASSLGAGRDNQPQHF. CDR3 nucleotides: TGTGCCAGCAGTTTAGGCGCGGGGAGGGACAATCAGCCCCAGCATTTT.

This clonotype was seen ten or more times. This sequence joins TRBV30 and TRBJ1-1; D is ambiguous. The CDR3 length is 15 residues. The V end was cut by 0 bases, the J end by 3 bases, with 14 bases between. In germline, CDR1 is GTSNPN, CDR2 SVGIG (reference sequence). The CDR3 bases are TGTGCCTGGAGTGTACCGGGATCGGTCCACACTGAAGCTTTCTTT. This sequence encodes CAWSVPGSVHTEAFF.